Sequencing of this T cell receptor (beta chain) was carried out in a study of beta chain features in type 1 diabetes. As for the study in general: Patients looked much like healthy donors when it came to age, gender and cell yields. General study points: The similarity of naive, central memory and Treg TCRB repertoires appeared greater among patients than among healthy donors.

Expressed TCRB transcripts were sequenced after all isolated RNA was converted to cDNA. TCRdb's copy holds only in-frame clones and misses some; the assay was immunoSEQ multiplex PCR. The repertoire holds roughly 150,000 clones, with over 8.5% as singletons. The V and J ends lost 3 bases and 7 bases, in that order; junction bases with no gene match: 9. Germline V gene lookup returns CDR1 SGDLS and CDR2 YYNGEE. The CDR3 is 15 residues long. Concerning this clone: Its target is unknown.

Sorted CD4+ subsets: naive, central memory, regulatory, stem cell-like memory (CD45RO/CCR7/CD25/CD127/CD95/CD27 panel). Populations isolated by sorting all had purity greater than 95%. The source of this sequence is a man between 18 and 29 years old in good health. Sequencing input: central memory CD4+ T cells from blood. J is TRBJ2-3 and V is TRBV9; TRBD2 agrees at 9 bases. The CDR3: CASSALGAGGNTQYF. The CDR3 DNA sequence: TGTGCCAGCAGCGCCTTAGGAGCGGGGGGTAATACGCAGTATTTT.